What follows describes a single T cell receptor beta chain. These data belong to a study of technical replicates of blood from a handful of donors. Sequencing used immunoSEQ multiplex PCR; TCRdb keeps in-frame clones, though not all of them. The data hold 85,000 to 95,000 clones, with 90% to 96% observed a single time. V was trimmed by 6 bases and J by 3 bases, leaving 9 bases between them. CDR3 length: 12 residues. The germline V gene encodes CDR1 SEHNR and CDR2 FQNEAQ (reference sequence). Sequences were obtained from T cells isolated from PBMCs. The TCR sequence derives from a human donor in good health. The chain carries TRBV7-9 and TRBJ2-7; D gene unclear. CDR3 protein: CASSFQDYEQYF. Written as DNA, the CDR3 is TGTGCCAGCAGTTTCCAGGACTACGAGCAGTACTTC.